Listed below are T cell receptor beta chains from one sample, sequenced in a study of T cell clusters in autoimmune cytopenias. TCRdb reanalyzed the multiplex PCR reads and collapses them to one entry per CDR3 protein, without DNA. Reported are roughly 840 distinct CDR3 sequences; the ten largest clones contain 55% to 60%. Material for sequencing was peripheral blood. The receptors were gathered from a human donor with an autoimmune cytopenia or autoimmune hepatitis (not recorded which). Each CDR3 is given with its conserved first and last residue. Clone size appears in some rows only: once, few, many, or a class for an expanded clone.

v_gene	j_gene	abundance	CDR3aa
TRBV5-1	TRBJ2-2	medium-sized	CASNRDTGELFF
TRBV12-3/TRBV12-4	TRBJ2-7	medium-sized	CASSPARGQGLYEQYF
TRBV13	TRBJ2-7	medium-sized	CASSLTVSLTYEQYF
TRBV18	TRBJ2-2	-	CASSPVGQGGTGELFF
TRBV6-5	TRBJ1-5	medium-sized	CASSYQADIQPQHF
TRBV27	TRBJ2-5	hyperexpanded	CASSEGLAGLQETQYF
TRBV6-1	TRBJ1-3	large	CASNENGNTIYF
TRBV20-1	TRBJ1-1	medium-sized	CSARASENTEAFF
TRBV5-1	TRBJ2-3	-	CASSTSGGSTDTQYF
TRBV4-3	TRBJ2-3	-	CASSQGFSPPGADTQYF
TRBV7-6	TRBJ2-1	medium-sized	CASVPGLAGIHEQFF
TRBV12-3/TRBV12-4	TRBJ2-5	-	CASSLAGAGVEETQYF
TRBV5-6	TRBJ2-7	medium-sized	CASSLAYEQYF
TRBV6-5	TRBJ2-7	-	CASSGQGAREQYF
TRBV20-1	TRBJ1-5	-	CSARAETARGNQPQHF
TRBV5-1	TRBJ2-3	-	CASSLIAGVNEYTQYF